This TCR beta chain originates from a study of blood T cell repertoires in COVID-19. As for the study in general: Sites in the United States, Italy and Spain provided acute and convalescent COVID-19 samples.

This clone occurred a few times. Germline loops: CDR1 SEHNR, CDR2 FQNEAQ (reference sequence). Germline trimming cut 4 bases from V and 4 bases from J; bases unmatched to any gene: 9. CDR3 size: 17 residues. Profiled with immunoSEQ multiplex PCR; TCRdb holds only in-frame clones, not every one. Of some 390,000 clones listed, 89% are singletons. Participant-given clinical history determined each cohort assignment. The specimen was PBMCs or T cells enriched from blood (not recorded which). The V call is TRBV7-9, the J call TRBJ2-2; 10 bases agree with TRBD1. This TCR was recovered from a woman aged 25 to 39 who had recovered from COVID-19. The CDR3 coding sequence is TGTGCCAGCAGCTCAACCCAGGGGACAGGGGTCACCGGGGAGCTGTTTTTT. It is translated as CASSSTQGTGVTGELFF.